This passage covers 20 T cell receptor beta chains from one sample sequenced in a study of metastatic and nonmetastatic thyroid tumors. Each patient went into thyroid surgery without having received any treatment. TCRdb re-analyzed the PCR reads using MiXCR. The data hold around 18,000 clones, with under 30% observed a single time. Sequenced: tumor tissue. The receptors originated from a female donor with papillary thyroid cancer or a benign thyroid nodule (not recorded which). Some clones in this sample may be carry-over from other donors' samples.

This rearrangement joins TRBV4-2 to TRBJ2-1; 7 nucleotides line up with TRBD2. In germline, CDR1 is LGHNA, CDR2 YNFKEQ. CDR3 length: 15 residues. J lost 5 bases, V lost 0 bases, and 4 bases had no gene match. This chain's CDR3 is CASSQDPGLDNEQFF. The CDR3 DNA is TGTGCCAGCAGCCAAGACCCCGGACTAGACAATGAGCAGTTCTTC.

This clone was found many times. This rearrangement joins TRBV4-1 to TRBJ1-2; 9 bases agree with TRBD1. CDR3 length: 16 amino acids. V shed 4 bases, J shed 4 bases, and the junction held 10 bases outside the gene matches. The germline V gene encodes CDR1 MGHRA and CDR2 YSYEKL. The CDR3 DNA reads as TGCGCCAGCAGCCTCGGTTCAGGACAGGGGTCCTATGGCTACACCTTC. It encodes CASSLGSGQGSYGYTF.

Comments on this clone: A read error may account for a junction end that differs from germline. Distinct nucleotide sequences in the sample also encode this CDR3. The chain has TRBV20-1 and TRBJ1-5; TRBD1 matches 9 bases. The V gene's germline CDR1 is DFQATT and CDR2 SNEGSKA (reference sequence). The CDR3 has 15 residues. This chain's CDR3 is CSASRDRASDQPQHF. CDR3 DNA: TGCAGTGCTTCCCGGGACAGGGCAAGTGATCAGCCTCAGCATTTT.

This chain connects TRBV27 to TRBJ1-1, with D uncertain. CDR3 size: 15 residues. Germline CDR1 is MNHEY and CDR2 is SMNVEV (reference sequence). The V gene lost 5 bases and the J gene lost 2 bases, with 15 bases spanning the gap. The CDR3 loop is CASSPTTRVNTEAFF. In DNA form, the CDR3 reads TGTGCCAGCAGTCCCACAACTCGGGTCAACACTGAAGCTTTCTTT.

This clone is medium-sized. The J gene is TRBJ2-1, the V gene TRBV28, with a possible D match to TRBD1 (6 bases). V was shortened by 8 bases and J by 8 bases, with 22 bases between the two germline ends. Germline V gene lookup returns CDR1 MDHEN and CDR2 SYDVKM. This CDR3 is built from 15 residues. The chain's CDR3 is CASSLRSGYRDEQFF. The DNA of the CDR3 is TGTGCCAGCTCCCTTCGAAGCGGATACAGGGATGAGCAGTTCTTC. The full variable domain, in which reference TRBV28 and TRBJ2-1 provide the parts outside the CDR3, is DVKVTQSSRYLVKRTGEKVFLECVQDMDHENMFWYRQDPGLGLRLIYFSYDVKMKEKGDIPEGYSVSREKKERFSLILESASTNQTSMYLCASSLRSGYRDEQFFGPGTRLTVL.

The rearrangement uses TRBV7-8 and TRBJ2-1; D unresolved. Germline V gene sequence: CDR1 SGHVS, CDR2 FQNEAQ. V was pared by 0 bases and J by 9 bases, with 12 bases between. This CDR3 has 14 amino acids. The CDR3 region has the DNA TGTGCCAGCAGCTTAGCGGCCGCAGTGGGTGAGCAGTTCTTC. Translated, it gives CASSLAAAVGEQFF.

This clone was observed many times. The chain couples TRBV5-1 to TRBJ1-2, with 9 bases fitting TRBD1. Germline V CDR1 and CDR2: SGHRS, YFSETQ. The junction had 20 bases not matched to a gene; V was cut back by 4 bases and J by 7 bases. The CDR3 totals 18 residues. The CDR3, as DNA: TGCGCCAGCAGCCTACTATTACAGGGGGCGGCGGCCTTCGGTGGCTACACCTTC. Protein: CASSLLLQGAAAFGGYTF.

The chain recombines TRBV14 with TRBJ2-7; 7 bases align to TRBD1. Germline CDR1 reads SGHDN; CDR2 reads FVKESK. The CDR3 totals 15 residues. Unmatched junction bases numbered 10, after V lost 4 bases and J lost 4 bases. The CDR3 DNA follows: TGTGCCAGCAGCCCGACCCCGTACAGGGGATACGAGCAGTACTTC. Its protein product is CASSPTPYRGYEQYF. The full variable domain, its missing parts supplied by reference TRBV14 and TRBJ2-7, is EAGVTQFPSHSVIEKGQTVTLRCDPISGHDNLYWYRRVMGKEIKFLLHFVKESKQDESGMPNNRFLAERTGGTYSTLKVQPAELEDSGVYFCASSPTPYRGYEQYFGPGTRLTVT.

This clone occurred many times. CDR3 region: CASGSEASTGWNTIYF. The CDR3 nucleotides read TGTGCTAGTGGTTCCGAAGCCTCTACAGGGTGGAACACCATATATTTT. The chain recombines TRBV12-5 with TRBJ1-3, with D perhaps matching TRBD1 (6 bases). V dropped 4 bases and J dropped 7 bases, with 20 bases sitting between them. The CDR3 runs to 16 residues. Germline V CDR1 and CDR2: LGHNT, FRNRAP.

In this sample, this clone turned up a few times. The chain joins TRBV10-3 to TRBJ2-1, with a tentative D call TRBD2 (5 bases). Trimming stripped 0 bases from V and 8 bases from J, with 8 bases between. The CDR3 contains 13 residues. CDR1 is ENHRY and CDR2 is SYGVKD in the germline V gene. CDR3 in amino acids: CAISESEVDEQFF. Written as DNA, the CDR3 is TGTGCCATCAGTGAGTCGGAGGTAGATGAGCAGTTCTTC.

This chain uses TRBV7-2 with TRBJ2-2; D remains unclear. From germline, CDR1 is SGHTA and CDR2 FQGNSA. With 7 bases removed from V and 1 base from J, the gap between germline ends came to 10 bases. The CDR3 consists of 14 residues. CDR3 sequence reads: CASKTHRNTGELFF. In nucleotides, the CDR3 is TGTGCCAGCAAAACCCACCGGAACACCGGGGAGCTGTTTTTT.

The V and J genes are TRBV5-1 and TRBJ2-2; 13 bases match TRBD2. V shed 4 bases, J shed 5 bases, and the junction held 8 bases outside the gene matches. The CDR3 extends over 17 amino acids. Germline V gives CDR1 SGHRS, CDR2 YFSETQ. The CDR3 bases are TGCGCCAGCAGCACTGGGACTAGCGGGAAGGGGACCGGGGAGCTGTTTTTT. Encoded protein: CASSTGTSGKGTGELFF.

The J gene is TRBJ2-7, the V gene TRBV28; maybe TRBD2 (6 bases). Trimming removed 4 bases from V and 6 bases from J, with 10 bases in between. The CDR3 contains 12 residues. Germline CDR1 is MDHEN and CDR2 is SYDVKM. The CDR3 bases are TGTGCCAGCAGTTGGGAGGTGGCCGAGCAGTACTTC. Its protein product is CASSWEVAEQYF.

This clone is categorized as medium-sized. This rearrangement joins TRBV10-2 to TRBJ2-1; D is undetermined. The CDR3 has 14 amino acids. CDR1 WSHSY and CDR2 SAAADI come from the germline V gene. Trimming stripped 8 bases from V and 6 bases from J, with 17 bases between. The CDR3 bases are TGCGCCAGCGCCGGCCCCGTGACCCCCAATGAGCAGTTCTTC. It is translated as CASAGPVTPNEQFF.

The chain is built from TRBV3-1 and TRBJ2-7; a possible D gene is TRBD1 (6 bases). CDR1 is LGHDT and CDR2 is YNNKEL in the germline V gene (reference sequence). There are 14 residues in the CDR3. The ends were cut back, 0 bases at V and 2 bases at J, with 8 bases in the middle. CDR3 residues: CASSQEGGPYEQYF. The CDR3, as DNA: TGTGCCAGCAGCCAAGAAGGGGGACCCTACGAGCAGTACTTC.

The chain combines TRBV6-6 with TRBJ2-2; no firm D call. Germline CDR1 is MNHNY and CDR2 is SVGAGI (reference sequence). Trimming removed 6 bases from V and 2 bases from J, with 1 base in between. The CDR3 spans 11 residues. The DNA of the CDR3 is TGTGCCAGCAGCAACACCGGGGAGCTGTTTTTT. Its translation: CASSNTGELFF.

This clone appeared many times. The genes are TRBV5-1 and TRBJ1-2; the D gene is possibly TRBD1 (6 bases). CDR1 and CDR2 from the germline V gene are SGHRS and YFSETQ. The CDR3 length is 15 residues. V lost 4 bases and J lost 2, with 15 bases in between. In nucleotides, the CDR3 is TGCGCCAGCAGCCGAGACAGGTTGATGAACTATGGCTACACCTTC. Residues: CASSRDRLMNYGYTF.

This clone was seen ten or more times. Since a much larger clone is just one base distant, this may be a read error. The chain joins TRBV6-1 to TRBJ1-1, with D possibly being TRBD1 (5 bases). The CDR3 sequence is 14 residues long. Germline V gene lookup returns CDR1 MNHNS and CDR2 SASEGT. The CDR3 sequence: CASSRSGRNIEAFF. CDR3 in DNA: TGTGCCAGCAGTCGGTCAGGGAGAAACATTGAAGCTTTCTTT.

In its sample, this clone was seen a few times. The chain links TRBV15 to TRBJ2-1; TRBD1 is a possible D gene (5 bases). Germline CDR1 is LNHNV and CDR2 is YYDKDF (reference sequence). The CDR3 is 14 amino acids. The V and J ends lost 1 base and 5 bases respectively, with 9 bases between them. In DNA, the CDR3 is TGTGCCACCAGCAGAGGGATAGGGGACAATGAGCAGTTCTTC. Encoded protein: CATSRGIGDNEQFF.

This chain connects TRBV28 to TRBJ1-4; TRBD1 might be the D (6 bases). Trimming removed 2 bases at V and 4 bases at J, with 11 bases between. The germline V gene encodes CDR1 MDHEN and CDR2 SYDVKM. The CDR3 contains 15 residues. Written as DNA, the CDR3 is TGTGCCAGCAGTTTAGGACAGCTTAATAATGAAAAACTGTTTTTT. Protein product: CASSLGQLNNEKLFF.